This T cell receptor beta chain was sequenced for a study of T cells in Graves' hyperthyroidism and ophthalmopathy. Study-level findings and limits: The blood repertoire included most of the expanded thyroid clonotypes above 0.001.

Germline V CDR1 and CDR2: DFQATT, SNEGSKA (reference sequence). The CDR3 runs to 13 residues. Trimming removed 1 base at V and 5 bases at J, with 11 bases between. This clonotype occurred many times. What it recognizes is unknown. The source material, RNA transcripts, was used to amplify TCR beta CDR3 regions. Using the HTBI primer set, a first-round RT-PCR was run on the TCR CDR3. Via MiXCR, TCRdb re-called the multiplex PCR reads, giving one row per CDR3 protein. The sample yields roughly 600,000 distinct CDR3 sequences, more than 12% seen once. V gene TRBV20-1 combines with J gene TRBJ2-5; D is unresolved. This clonotype originated in a woman aged 50 to 60 with Graves' ophthalmopathy. The sequenced material came from blood. The CDR3 DNA reads as TGCAGTGCTAGAGGGTATTTTACGGAGACCCAGTACTTC. It yields the protein CSARGYFTETQYF.